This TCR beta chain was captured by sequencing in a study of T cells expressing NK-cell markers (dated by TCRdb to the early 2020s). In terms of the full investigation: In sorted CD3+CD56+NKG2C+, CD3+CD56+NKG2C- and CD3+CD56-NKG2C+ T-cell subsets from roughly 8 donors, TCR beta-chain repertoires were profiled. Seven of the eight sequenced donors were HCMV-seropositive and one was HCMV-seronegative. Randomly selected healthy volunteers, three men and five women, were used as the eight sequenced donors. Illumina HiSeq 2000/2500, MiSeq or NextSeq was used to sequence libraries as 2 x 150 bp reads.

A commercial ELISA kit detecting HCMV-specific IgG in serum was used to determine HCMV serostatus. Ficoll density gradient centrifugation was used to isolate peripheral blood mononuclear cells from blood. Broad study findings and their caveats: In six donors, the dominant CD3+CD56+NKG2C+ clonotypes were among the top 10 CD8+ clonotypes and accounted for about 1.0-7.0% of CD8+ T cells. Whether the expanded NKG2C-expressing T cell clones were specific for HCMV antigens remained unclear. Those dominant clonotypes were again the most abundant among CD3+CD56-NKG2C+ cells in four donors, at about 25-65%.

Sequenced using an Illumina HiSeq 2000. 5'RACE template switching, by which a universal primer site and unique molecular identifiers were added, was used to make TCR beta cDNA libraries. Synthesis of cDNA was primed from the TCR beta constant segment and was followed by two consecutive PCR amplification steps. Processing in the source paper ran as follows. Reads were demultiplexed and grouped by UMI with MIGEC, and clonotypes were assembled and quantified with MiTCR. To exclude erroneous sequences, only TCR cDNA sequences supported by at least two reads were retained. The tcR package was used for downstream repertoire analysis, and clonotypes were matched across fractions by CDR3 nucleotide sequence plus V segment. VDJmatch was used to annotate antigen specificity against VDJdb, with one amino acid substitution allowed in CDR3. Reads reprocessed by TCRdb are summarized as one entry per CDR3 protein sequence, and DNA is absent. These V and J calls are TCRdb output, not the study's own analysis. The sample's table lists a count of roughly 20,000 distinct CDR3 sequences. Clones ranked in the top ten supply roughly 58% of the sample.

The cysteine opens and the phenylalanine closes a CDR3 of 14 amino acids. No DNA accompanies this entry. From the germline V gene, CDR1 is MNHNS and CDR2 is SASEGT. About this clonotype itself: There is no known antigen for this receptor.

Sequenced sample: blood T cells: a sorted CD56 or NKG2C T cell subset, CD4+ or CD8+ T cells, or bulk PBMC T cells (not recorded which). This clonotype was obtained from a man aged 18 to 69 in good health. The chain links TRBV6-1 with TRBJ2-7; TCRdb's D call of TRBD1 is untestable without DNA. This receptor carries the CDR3 CASTFSGGSYEQYF.